Included here is one T cell receptor (beta chain) sequence, with context. This sample is part of a study of control samples from healthy donors and cancer patients. Germline V gene data show CDR1 as ENHRY and CDR2 as SYGVKD. J was trimmed by 4 bases and V by 3 bases; bases with no gene match: 10. The CDR3 has 18 amino acids. Sequencing was performed with immunoSEQ multiplex PCR; in TCRdb, only in-frame clones are kept and a portion is missing. This sample yields about 150,000 clones, of which roughly 94% are seen a single time; 8.5% belongs to the top ten. The sequenced sample consisted of blood. The chain combines TRBV10-3 with TRBJ2-2; 11 nucleotides agree with TRBD2. The receptor comes from a woman aged 40 to 49 in good health. CDR3 sequence (DNA): TGTGCCATCAGTGACTCCGGGACTAGCGGAGGTTTCACCGGGGAGCTGTTTTTT. Translated, it gives CAISDSGTSGGFTGELFF.